Listed here is a single T cell receptor beta chain. Sequencing was performed with immunoSEQ multiplex PCR; in TCRdb, only in-frame clones are kept and a portion is missing. The sample includes hundreds of thousands of clones, approximately 85% of them seen just once. The sample originates from a study of blood T cell repertoires in COVID-19. Across the whole study: T cells, B-cell-depleted T cells, or PBMCs supplied cDNA or gDNA.

CDR1 is SGHDT, CDR2 YYEEEE, per germline. This CDR3 is 14 amino acids long. V lost 4 bases to trimming and J lost 3 bases, with 10 bases between them. V is TRBV5-6 and J is TRBJ2-2; D is possibly TRBD1 (6 bases). The sequence came from a woman in her thirties or forties with acute COVID-19. Sequencing was done on a sample of PBMCs or T cells enriched from blood (not recorded which). The CDR3 is CASSPRQDTGELFF. Here the CDR3 DNA reads TGTGCCAGCAGCCCCCGACAGGACACCGGGGAGCTGTTTTTT.